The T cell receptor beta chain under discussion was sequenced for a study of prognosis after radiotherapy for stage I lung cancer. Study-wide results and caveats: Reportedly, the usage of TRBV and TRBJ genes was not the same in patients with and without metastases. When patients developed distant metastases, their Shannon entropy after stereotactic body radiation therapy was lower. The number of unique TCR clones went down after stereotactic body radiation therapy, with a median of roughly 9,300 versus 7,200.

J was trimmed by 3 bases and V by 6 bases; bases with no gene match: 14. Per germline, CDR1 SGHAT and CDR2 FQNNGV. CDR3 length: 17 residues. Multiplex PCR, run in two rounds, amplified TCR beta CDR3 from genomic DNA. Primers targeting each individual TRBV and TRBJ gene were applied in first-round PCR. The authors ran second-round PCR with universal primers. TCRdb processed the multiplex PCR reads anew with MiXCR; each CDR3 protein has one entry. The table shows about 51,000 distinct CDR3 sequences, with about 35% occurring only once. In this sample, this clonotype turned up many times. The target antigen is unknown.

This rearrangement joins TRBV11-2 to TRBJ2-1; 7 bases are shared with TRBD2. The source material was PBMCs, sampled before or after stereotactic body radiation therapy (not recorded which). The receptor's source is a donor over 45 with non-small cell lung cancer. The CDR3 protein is CASRIPSTGGSYNEQFF. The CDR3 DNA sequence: TGTGCCAGCAGGATACCCTCGACCGGCGGGAGCTACAATGAGCAGTTCTTC. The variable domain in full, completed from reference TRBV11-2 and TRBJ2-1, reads EAGVAQSPRYKIIEKRQSVAFWCNPISGHATLYWYQQILGQGPKLLIQFQNNGVVDDSQLPKDRFSAERLKGVDSTLKIQPAKLEDSAVYLCASRIPSTGGSYNEQFFGPGTRLTVL.